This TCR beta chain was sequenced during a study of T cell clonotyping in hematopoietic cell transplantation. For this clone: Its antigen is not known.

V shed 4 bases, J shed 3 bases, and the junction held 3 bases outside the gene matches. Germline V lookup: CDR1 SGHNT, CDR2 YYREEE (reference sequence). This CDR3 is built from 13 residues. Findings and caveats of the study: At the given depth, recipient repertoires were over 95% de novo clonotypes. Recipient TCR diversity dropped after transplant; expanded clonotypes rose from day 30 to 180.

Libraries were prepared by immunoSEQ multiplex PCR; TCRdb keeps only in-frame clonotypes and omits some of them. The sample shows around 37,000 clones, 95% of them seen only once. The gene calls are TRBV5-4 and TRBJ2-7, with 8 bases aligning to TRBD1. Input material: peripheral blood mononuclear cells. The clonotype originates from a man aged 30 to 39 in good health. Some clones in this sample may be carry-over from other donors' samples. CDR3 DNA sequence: TGTGCCAGCAGCAATGGACAGGGCTACGAGCAGTACTTC. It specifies CASSNGQGYEQYF.